These 15 T cell receptor beta chains share one sample of origin, sequenced in a study of cytomegalovirus exposure and HLA in healthy donors. The PCR was carried out with 60 Vbeta primers and 13 Jbeta primers. Sequencing used immunoSEQ multiplex PCR; TCRdb keeps in-frame clones, though not all of them. The sample lists 160,000 or so clones, approximately 79% occurring once. Sequencing was carried out using PBMCs. The origin of the receptors is a man in his forties in good health and CMV-seropositive.

The CDR3, as DNA: TGTGCCAGCAGACTCAATTATGGCTACACCTTC. Translation: CASRLNYGYTF. The V call is TRBV28, the J call TRBJ1-2; D remains unclear. Germline V CDR1 and CDR2: MDHEN, SYDVKM. V lost 6 bases, J lost 5 bases, and 7 bases lay in between. The CDR3 contains 11 residues.

The chain has TRBV5-1 and TRBJ1-5, with 10 bases identical to TRBD1. The germline V gene has CDR1 SGHRS and CDR2 YFSETQ. The CDR3 has 15 residues. After removal of 3 bases from V and 2 bases from J, the junction contained 2 bases not matched to a gene. The CDR3 sequence: CASSSGQGGNQPQHF. The CDR3 nucleotides read TGCGCCAGCAGCTCCGGACAGGGGGGCAATCAGCCCCAGCATTTT. Full variable domain (outside the CDR3, taken from reference TRBV5-1 and TRBJ1-5): KAGVTQTPRYLIKTRGQQVTLSCSPISGHRSVSWYQQTPGQGLQFLFEYFSETQRNKGNFPGRFSGRQFSNSRSEMNVSTLELGDSALYLCASSSGQGGNQPQHFGDGTRLSIL.

The chain carries TRBV7-9 and TRBJ2-5, with D perhaps matching TRBD2 (5 bases). Germline V lookup: CDR1 SEHNR, CDR2 FQNEAQ (reference sequence). This CDR3 has 14 amino acids. Trimming shortened V by 0 bases and J by 3 bases, and 8 bases separated the two germline ends. CDR3 bases: TGTGCCAGCAGCTTAGCGGGAGTTGAAGAGACCCAGTACTTC. It yields the protein CASSLAGVEETQYF.

The V gene is TRBV25-1, the J gene TRBJ2-4; D possibly corresponds to TRBD1 (6 bases). V dropped 3 bases and J dropped 1 base, with 10 bases sitting between them. CDR1 is MGHDK, CDR2 SYGVNS, per germline. This CDR3 region has 15 residues. The CDR3 sequence is CASSDTGTAKNIQYF. In DNA form, the CDR3 reads TGTGCCAGCAGTGATACAGGGACGGCCAAAAACATTCAGTACTTC.

The V gene is TRBV6-5, the J gene TRBJ1-2, with 10 bases fitting TRBD1. Germline loops: CDR1 MNHEY, CDR2 SVGAGI. Trimming removed 5 bases from V and 4 bases from J; junction bases left unmatched: 1. CDR3 size: 13 residues. The CDR3 here is CASSRQGAYGYTF. The DNA for the CDR3 is TGTGCCAGCAGTCGACAGGGGGCCTATGGCTACACCTTC.

This sequence joins TRBV2 and TRBJ2-3; no reliable D call. V was clipped by 7 bases and J by 2 bases, with 10 bases between them. CDR3 length equals 13 residues. Germline loops: CDR1 SNHLY, CDR2 FYNNEI. For the CDR3, the DNA is TGTGCCAGCATGGTACAGCTCACAGATACGCAGTATTTT. Its protein is CASMVQLTDTQYF.

The rearrangement links TRBV12-5 to TRBJ2-7; the match to TRBD2 covers 11 bases. This CDR3 has 15 residues. In germline, CDR1 is LGHNT, CDR2 FRNRAP. The V segment lost 6 bases and the J segment 6 bases; nucleotides outside the gene matches: 10. This chain's CDR3 is CASGSLAGGPGEQYF. The CDR3 DNA sequence: TGTGCTAGTGGAAGCTTAGCGGGAGGGCCTGGCGAGCAGTACTTC.

The chain links TRBV7-9 to TRBJ2-1; 8 bases are a match to TRBD1. Germline trimming cut 4 bases from V and 10 bases from J; bases unmatched to any gene: 6. CDR3 size: 13 residues. Germline V CDR1 and CDR2: SEHNR, FQNEAQ (reference sequence). CDR3 bases: TGTGCCAGCAGCTCAAGCTACAGGGGGGAGCAGTTCTTC. Its translation: CASSSSYRGEQFF.

This clone was observed a handful of times. The chain joins TRBV6-4 to TRBJ2-3; 11 bases map to TRBD1. The germline CDR1 and CDR2 sequences are MRHNA and SNTAGT. CDR3 size: 16 residues. V shed 5 bases and J 5 bases; nucleotides not matched to a gene: 9. This chain's CDR3 is CASSPETGTGGDTQYF. CDR3 nucleotide sequence: TGTGCCAGCAGTCCAGAAACCGGGACAGGGGGAGATACGCAGTATTTT.

Concerning this clone: Other DNA sequences in this sample translate to the same CDR3. The chain links TRBV2 to TRBJ2-7, with 9 nucleotides matching TRBD1. The germline V gene has CDR1 SNHLY and CDR2 FYNNEI. The CDR3 is 12 residues long. V shed 6 bases, J shed 4 bases, and the junction held 1 base outside the gene matches. The CDR3 region has the DNA TGTGCCAGCAGGGACAGGGGTTACGAGCAGTACTTC. It codes for CASRDRGYEQYF.

The genes are TRBV19 and TRBJ2-4, with TRBD1 matching 7 bases. V was clipped by 4 bases and J by 12 bases; unmatched bases: 12. Germline CDR1 reads LNHDA; CDR2 reads SQIVND (reference sequence). This CDR3 has 14 residues. The CDR3 protein is CASSTGLIWDSQYF. The CDR3 DNA follows: TGTGCCAGTAGTACGGGTCTTATTTGGGACAGTCAGTACTTC.

This sequence joins TRBV5-1 and TRBJ1-2; perhaps TRBD1 as D (5 bases). V lost 7 bases and J 8 bases, leaving 15 bases between the germline ends. The CDR3 consists of 12 residues. Germline CDR1 is SGHRS and CDR2 is YFSETQ. DNA for the CDR3: TGCGCCAGCGGCGGGGGGAATTCAGGCTACACCTTC. Translation gives CASGGGNSGYTF.

The chain is built from TRBV5-4 and TRBJ2-7, with unresolved D. Germline CDR1 reads SGHNT; CDR2 reads YYREEE (reference sequence). V lost 3 bases to trimming and J lost 0 bases, with 13 bases between them. This CDR3 has 15 amino acids. The CDR3 sequence is CASSSTRGSSYEQYF. CDR3 sequence (DNA): TGTGCCAGCAGCTCGACCCGCGGAAGCTCCTACGAGCAGTACTTC.

The rearrangement joins TRBV7-2 to TRBJ2-5; the D gene is possibly TRBD2 (6 bases). This CDR3 contains 18 residues. In germline, CDR1 is SGHTA, CDR2 FQGNSA. Trimming shortened V by 4 bases and J by 5 bases, and 26 bases separated the two germline ends. CDR3 sequence (DNA): TGTGCCAGCAGCTCGGGAGTCGCCCTAGGACTCGTAGTCGAGACCCAGTACTTC. It codes for CASSSGVALGLVVETQYF.

The chain combines TRBV5-1 with TRBJ2-1; TRBD2 matches 14 bases. This CDR3 region has 15 residues. J lost 8 bases, V lost 4 bases, and 5 bases had no gene match. CDR1 is SGHRS, CDR2 YFSETQ, per germline. CDR3 residues: CASSPGLAGVDEQFF. The CDR3 region has the DNA TGCGCCAGCAGCCCGGGACTAGCGGGAGTGGATGAGCAGTTCTTC.